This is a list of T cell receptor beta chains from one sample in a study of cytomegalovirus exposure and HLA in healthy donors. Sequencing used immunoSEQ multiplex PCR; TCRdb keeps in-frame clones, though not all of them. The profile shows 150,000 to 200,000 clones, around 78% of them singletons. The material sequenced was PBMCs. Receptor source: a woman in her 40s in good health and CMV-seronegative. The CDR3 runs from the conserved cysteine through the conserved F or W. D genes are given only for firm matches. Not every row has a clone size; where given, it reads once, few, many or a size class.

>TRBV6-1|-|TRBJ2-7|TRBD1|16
CASSEQSGTGSYEQYF
TGTGCCAGCAGTGAACAGTCCGGGACAGGGTCCTACGAGCAGTACTTC
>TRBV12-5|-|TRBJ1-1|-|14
CASGLGSGNTEAFF
TGTGCTAGTGGTTTGGGATCAGGGAACACTGAAGCTTTCTTT
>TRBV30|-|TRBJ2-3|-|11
CAWGTGDTQYF
TGTGCCTGGGGGACTGGGGATACGCAGTATTTT
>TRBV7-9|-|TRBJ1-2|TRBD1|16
CASSREQGAKVYGYTF
TGTGCCAGCAGCCGTGAACAGGGGGCGAAGGTCTATGGCTACACCTTC
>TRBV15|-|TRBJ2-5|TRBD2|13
CATTLAGGETQYF
TGTGCCACCACCCTAGCGGGAGGTGAGACCCAGTACTTC
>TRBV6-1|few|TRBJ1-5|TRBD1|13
CASSGDRAGPQHF
TGTGCCAGCAGTGGAGACAGGGCCGGGCCCCAGCATTTT
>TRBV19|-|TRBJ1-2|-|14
CASSTALGEYGYTF
TGTGCCAGTAGTACCGCGCTTGGGGAGTATGGCTACACCTTC
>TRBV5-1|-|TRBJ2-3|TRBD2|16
CASSQGLAGEANTQYF
TGCGCCAGCAGCCAGGGACTAGCGGGAGAGGCGAATACGCAGTATTTT
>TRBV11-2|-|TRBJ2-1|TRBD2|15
CASSWGGSMGNEQFF
TGTGCCAGCAGTTGGGGCGGGAGTATGGGCAATGAGCAGTTCTTC
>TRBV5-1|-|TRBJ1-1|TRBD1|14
CASSLQGRGTEAFF
TGCGCCAGCAGCTTACAGGGGCGCGGGACTGAAGCTTTCTTT
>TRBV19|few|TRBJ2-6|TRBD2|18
CASSMWWTSGAGANVLTF
TGTGCCAGTAGTATGTGGTGGACTAGCGGCGCTGGGGCCAACGTCCTGACTTTC
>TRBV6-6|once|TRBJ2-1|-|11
CASSPQYEQFF
TGTGCCAGCAGTCCGCAGTATGAGCAGTTCTTC
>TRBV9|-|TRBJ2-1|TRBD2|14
CASSVRLADNEQFF
TGTGCCAGCAGCGTCCGACTAGCGGACAATGAGCAGTTCTTC
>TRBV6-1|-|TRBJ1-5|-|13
CASSDSTDQPQHF
TGTGCCAGCTCGGACAGCACAGATCAGCCCCAGCATTTT
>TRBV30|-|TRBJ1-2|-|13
CAWSVALNYGYTF
TGTGCCTGGAGTGTAGCCCTTAACTATGGCTACACCTTC
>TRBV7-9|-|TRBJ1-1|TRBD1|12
CASSSGQTEAFF
TGTGCCAGCAGTTCGGGACAGACTGAAGCTTTCTTT
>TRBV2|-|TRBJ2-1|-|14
CASSEVGADNEQFF
TGTGCCAGCAGTGAAGTGGGAGCGGACAATGAGCAGTTCTTC
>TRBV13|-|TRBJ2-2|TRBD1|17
CASGLLPGTDNTGELFF
TGTGCCAGCGGCCTTCTTCCCGGGACAGATAACACCGGGGAGCTGTTTTTT
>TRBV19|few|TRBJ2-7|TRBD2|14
CASSQTSGSHEQYF
TGTGCCAGTAGTCAGACTAGCGGGAGCCACGAGCAGTACTTC
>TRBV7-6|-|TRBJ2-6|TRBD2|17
CASSFASGSAGANVLTF
TGTGCCAGCAGCTTCGCTAGCGGGAGCGCTGGGGCCAACGTCCTGACTTTC
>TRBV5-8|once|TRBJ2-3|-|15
CASSFAGQGADTQYF
TGTGCCAGCAGCTTTGCGGGGCAGGGGGCAGATACGCAGTATTTT
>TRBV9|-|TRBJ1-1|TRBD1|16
CASSVGGGQGNTEAFF
TGTGCCAGCAGCGTAGGGGGGGGACAGGGGAACACTGAAGCTTTCTTT
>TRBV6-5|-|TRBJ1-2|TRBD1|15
CASSSYPTGNYGYTF
TGTGCCAGCAGTTCCTACCCGACAGGGAACTATGGCTACACCTTC
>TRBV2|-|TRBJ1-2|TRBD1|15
CASSERDRVGYGYTF
TGTGCCAGCAGTGAAAGGGACAGGGTGGGCTATGGCTACACCTTC
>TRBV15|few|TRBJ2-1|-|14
CATSRDVQSNEQFF
TGTGCCACCAGCAGAGATGTACAGAGTAATGAGCAGTTCTTC
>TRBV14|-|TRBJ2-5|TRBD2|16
CASSPLGAGDQETQYF
TGTGCCAGCAGCCCCTTAGGAGCGGGAGATCAAGAGACCCAGTACTTC
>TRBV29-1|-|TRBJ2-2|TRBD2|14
CSVRGGGDTGELFF
TGCAGCGTCCGGGGGGGAGGGGACACCGGGGAGCTGTTTTTT
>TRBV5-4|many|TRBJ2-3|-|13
CASSLWEEDTQYF
TGTGCCAGCAGCTTATGGGAGGAAGATACGCAGTATTTT
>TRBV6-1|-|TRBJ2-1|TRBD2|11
CASSERGEQFF
TGTGCCAGCAGCGAGCGGGGAGAGCAGTTCTTC
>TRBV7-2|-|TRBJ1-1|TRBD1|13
CASSLGQGTEAFF
TGTGCCAGCAGCCTCGGACAGGGCACTGAAGCTTTCTTT
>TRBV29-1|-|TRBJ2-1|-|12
CSVEEGQGGQFF
TGCAGCGTTGAAGAAGGCCAGGGAGGTCAGTTCTTC
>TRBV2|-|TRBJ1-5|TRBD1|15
CASSEGDRGFEPQHF
TGTGCCAGCAGTGAAGGCGACAGGGGTTTTGAGCCCCAGCATTTT
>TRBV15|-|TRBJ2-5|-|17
CATSREEGKGGRETQYF
TGTGCCACCAGCAGAGAGGAGGGAAAAGGCGGGCGGGAGACCCAGTACTTC
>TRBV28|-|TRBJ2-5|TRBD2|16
CASSSLGTSRRETQYF
TGTGCCAGCAGCTCCTTAGGGACTAGCAGACGGGAGACCCAGTACTTC
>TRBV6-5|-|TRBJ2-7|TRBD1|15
CASSPGTGKTYEQYF
TGTGCCAGCAGCCCCGGGACAGGGAAGACCTACGAGCAGTACTTC
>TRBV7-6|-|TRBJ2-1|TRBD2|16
CASSIRTSGNYNEQFF
TGTGCCAGCAGCATCCGGACTAGCGGGAACTACAATGAGCAGTTCTTC
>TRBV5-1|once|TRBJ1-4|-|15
CASSLQSATNEKLFF
TGCGCCAGCAGCTTGCAGTCTGCAACTAATGAAAAACTGTTTTTT
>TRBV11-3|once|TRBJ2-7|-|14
CASSLGQGNYEQYF
TGTGCCAGCAGCTTGGGGCAGGGAAACTACGAGCAGTACTTC
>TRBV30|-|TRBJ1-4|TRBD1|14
CAWIYRGPPEKLFF
TGTGCCTGGATCTACAGGGGACCCCCTGAAAAACTGTTTTTT
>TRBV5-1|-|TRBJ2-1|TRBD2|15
CASSTQAGGRNEQFF
TGCGCCAGCAGCACTCAAGCGGGAGGGCGCAATGAGCAGTTCTTC
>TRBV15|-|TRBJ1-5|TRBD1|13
CATSRQGDQPQHF
TGTGCCACCAGCAGACAGGGGGATCAGCCCCAGCATTTT
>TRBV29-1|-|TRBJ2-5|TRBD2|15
CSVEGGIREQETQYF
TGCAGCGTTGAGGGAGGGATTAGGGAGCAAGAGACCCAGTACTTC
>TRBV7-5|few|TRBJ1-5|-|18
CARSLGLVTGSGNQPQHF
TGTGCCAGAAGCTTAGGCCTTGTGACAGGATCGGGCAATCAGCCCCAGCATTTT
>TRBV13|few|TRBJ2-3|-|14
CASSSEGATDTQYF
TGTGCCAGCAGCTCAGAGGGAGCTACAGATACGCAGTATTTT
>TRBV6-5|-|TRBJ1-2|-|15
CASTVDPNPGGGYTF
TGTGCCAGCACCGTTGACCCAAACCCCGGGGGTGGCTACACCTTC
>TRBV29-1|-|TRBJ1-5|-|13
CSVSLGANQPQHF
TGCAGCGTCTCGTTAGGGGCCAATCAGCCCCAGCATTTT
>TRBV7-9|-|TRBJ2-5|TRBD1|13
CASSSDREETQYF
TGTGCCAGCAGCTCGGACAGGGAAGAGACCCAGTACTTC
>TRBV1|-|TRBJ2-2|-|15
CTHPPWSGWTGELFF
TGCACCCACCCTCCTTGGAGCGGGTGGACCGGGGAGCTGTTTTTT
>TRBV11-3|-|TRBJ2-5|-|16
CASSLGSEGVQETQYF
TGTGCCAGCAGCTTAGGGAGCGAAGGGGTCCAAGAGACCCAGTACTTC
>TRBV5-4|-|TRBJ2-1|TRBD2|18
CASGPGLAGGLNYNEQFF
TGTGCCAGCGGCCCGGGACTAGCGGGAGGGCTTAACTACAATGAGCAGTTCTTC
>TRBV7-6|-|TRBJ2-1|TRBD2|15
CASSLARGRANEQFF
TGTGCCAGCAGCTTAGCTCGCGGGAGGGCCAATGAGCAGTTCTTC
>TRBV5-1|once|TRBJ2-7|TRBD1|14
CASSPRDRAYEQYF
TGCGCCAGCAGCCCCCGGGACAGGGCCTACGAGCAGTACTTC
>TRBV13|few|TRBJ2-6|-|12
CATRAGANVLTF
TGTGCCACCAGGGCAGGGGCCAACGTCCTGACTTTC
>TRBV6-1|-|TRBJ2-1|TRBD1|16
CASSETWTGDGYEQFF
TGTGCCAGCAGTGAAACGTGGACAGGGGATGGGTATGAGCAGTTCTTC
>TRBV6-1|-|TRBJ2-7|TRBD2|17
CASSEHAGTSGAHEQYF
TGTGCCAGCAGTGAACATGCGGGAACTAGCGGGGCCCACGAGCAGTACTTC
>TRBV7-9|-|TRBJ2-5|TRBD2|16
CASSPGTSGSHETQYF
TGTGCCAGCAGCCCTGGGACTAGCGGGAGCCATGAGACCCAGTACTTC
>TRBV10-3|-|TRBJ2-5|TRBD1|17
CAISESREGGLLETQYF
TGTGCCATCAGTGAGTCCCGCGAAGGGGGCCTTCTGGAGACCCAGTACTTC
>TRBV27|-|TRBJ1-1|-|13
CASSLRPGFEAFF
TGTGCCAGCAGTTTACGGCCAGGGTTTGAAGCTTTCTTT
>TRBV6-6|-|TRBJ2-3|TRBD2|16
CASSLLAGEGWDTQYF
TGTGCCAGCAGCCTACTAGCGGGAGAGGGCTGGGATACGCAGTATTTT